The sequence of this T cell receptor (beta chain) was determined in a study of shared clonotypes between healthy human individuals. Study summary: The donor pool was made up of a couple of women and a few men aged 18 to 49.

Concerning this clone: The antigen is not known.

TCRdb keeps only in-frame clones here, not all; method: immunoSEQ multiplex PCR. Found here are roughly 2,500,000 clones, roughly 93% of them singletons; the top ten hold about 0.34%. CD45RA-negative memory and CD45RA+ naive subsets were split from the CD4+ cells. Study-level findings and limits: Generation probability values for non-shared clonotypes were lower than those for clonotypes shared by all four donors. Between four donors, naive CD4 clonotypes were shared at a level of about 5%.

The germline V gene has CDR1 SEHNR and CDR2 FQNEAQ (reference sequence). Germline trimming cut 2 bases from V and 9 bases from J; bases unmatched to any gene: 9. CDR3 length equals 14 residues. The rearrangement links TRBV7-9 to TRBJ1-2; 7 bases fit TRBD1. Sequenced material: naive CD4+ T cells from PBMCs. Indicated subset: CD45RA+ positively selected. This clonotype was sampled from a man aged 18 to 35 in good health. Some clones in this sample may be carry-over from other donors' samples. CDR3 DNA: TGTGCCAGCAGCTTACAAGACAGGGAAGGACGCTACACCTTC. It codes for CASSLQDREGRYTF.